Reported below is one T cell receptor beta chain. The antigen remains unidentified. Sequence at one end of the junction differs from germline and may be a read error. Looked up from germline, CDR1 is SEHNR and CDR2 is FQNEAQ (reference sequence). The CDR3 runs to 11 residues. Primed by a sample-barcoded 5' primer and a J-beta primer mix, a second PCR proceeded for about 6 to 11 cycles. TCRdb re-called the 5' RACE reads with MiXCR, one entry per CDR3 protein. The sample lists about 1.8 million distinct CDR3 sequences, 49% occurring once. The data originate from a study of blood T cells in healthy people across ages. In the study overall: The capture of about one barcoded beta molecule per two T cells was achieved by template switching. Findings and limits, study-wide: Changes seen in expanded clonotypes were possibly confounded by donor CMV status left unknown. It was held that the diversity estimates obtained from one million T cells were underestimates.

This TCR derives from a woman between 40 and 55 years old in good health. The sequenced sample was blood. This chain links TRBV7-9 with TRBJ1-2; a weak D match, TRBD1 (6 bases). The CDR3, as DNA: TGTGCCAGCAGCCCAGGGGATGGCTGCACCTTC. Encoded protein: CASSPGDGCTF.